The 14 T cell receptor beta chains given below trace back to one sample, sequenced in a study of T cell responses to AZD1222 COVID-19 vaccine. Produced via immunoSEQ multiplex PCR; TCRdb's table is partial and in-frame only. The sample has 90,000 to 130,000 clones, roughly 85% seen once; the top ten hold around 3.3%. This material consisted of peripheral blood, taken on day 0 of AZD1222 vaccination. The origin of the receptors is an adult in good health.

The V and J genes are TRBV3-1 (or the pseudogene TRBV3-2) and TRBJ1-1, with a tentative D call TRBD1 (6 bases). The V end was cut by 1 base, the J end by 5 bases, with 14 bases between. The germline gives CDR1 LGHDT, CDR2 YNNKEL (reference sequence). The CDR3 loop spans 15 amino acids. CDR3 loop: CASSQAQGRGTEAFF. For the CDR3, the DNA is TGTGCCAGCAGCCAAGCCCAGGGGCGGGGGACTGAAGCTTTCTTT.

V gene TRBV19 combines with J gene TRBJ2-5; D remains unclear. V lost 7 bases to trimming and J lost 5 bases, with 14 bases between them. This CDR3 has 13 amino acids. Per the germline V gene, CDR1 is LNHDA and CDR2 is SQIVND (reference sequence). The CDR3 sequence is CASTNGHGETQYF. The DNA for the CDR3 is TGTGCCAGTACGAACGGGCACGGGGAGACCCAGTACTTC.

V usage is TRBV5-6 and J usage is TRBJ2-7, with 7 nucleotides matching TRBD1. V was pared by 3 bases and J by 3 bases, with 6 bases of the junction left unmatched. Germline CDR1 reads SGHDT; CDR2 reads YYEEEE. The CDR3 is made up of 14 amino acids. Here the CDR3 reads CASSSPGQFYEQYF. The CDR3 DNA is TGTGCCAGCAGCTCCCCGGGACAGTTCTACGAGCAGTACTTC.

J is TRBJ1-2 and V is TRBV30; 7 bases agree with TRBD1. CDR1 and CDR2 from the germline V gene are GTSNPN and SVGIG (reference sequence). This CDR3 comprises 15 residues. V lost 0 bases, J lost 7 bases, and 11 bases stayed unmatched. CDR3 nucleotide sequence: TGTGCCTGGAGTGTACGACAGGGCCTCGGGGGTGGCTACACCTTC. It specifies CAWSVRQGLGGGYTF.

The V and J genes are TRBV28 and TRBJ1-6; D is perhaps TRBD1 (6 bases). Germline CDR1 is MDHEN and CDR2 is SYDVKM. Trimming pared 5 bases from V and 2 bases from J, leaving 13 bases between. CDR3 size: 16 residues. The CDR3: CASSNRGGPYNSPLHF. Here the CDR3 DNA reads TGTGCCAGCAGTAATAGGGGGGGCCCCTATAATTCACCCCTCCACTTT. The full variable domain, its missing parts supplied by reference TRBV28 and TRBJ1-6, is DVKVTQSSRYLVKRTGEKVFLECVQDMDHENMFWYRQDPGLGLRLIYFSYDVKMKEKGDIPEGYSVSREKKERFSLILESASTNQTSMYLCASSNRGGPYNSPLHFGNGTRLTVT.

The chain is built from TRBV11-2 and TRBJ1-6; D perhaps matches TRBD1 (6 bases). Germline assignment: CDR1 SGHAT and CDR2 FQNNGV. The ends were cut back, 1 base at V and 8 bases at J, with 12 bases in the middle. The CDR3 extends over 15 amino acids. CDR3: CASSLAWGQDSPLHF. The CDR3 coding sequence is TGTGCCAGCAGCTTAGCCTGGGGGCAAGATTCACCCCTCCACTTT.

This rearrangement joins TRBV5-4 to TRBJ1-3; weak D call: TRBD1 (5 bases). The CDR3 sequence is 13 residues long. V lost 2 bases, J lost 8 bases, and 11 bases lay in between. Germline loops: CDR1 SGHNT, CDR2 YYREEE (reference sequence). The chain's CDR3 is CASSLRGIHTIYF. The CDR3 DNA follows: TGTGCCAGCAGCTTAAGGGGTATTCACACCATATATTTT.

The chain has TRBV3-1 (or the pseudogene TRBV3-2) and TRBJ2-7; no clear D. Germline V lookup: CDR1 LGHDT, CDR2 YNNKEL (reference sequence). This CDR3 comprises 13 residues. V lost 1 base and J 5 bases, leaving 9 bases between the germline ends. The CDR3, as DNA: TGTGCCAGCAGCCAAGGGCATGGGAACGAGCAGTACTTC. Translation gives CASSQGHGNEQYF.

The chain carries TRBV4-2 and TRBJ1-1, with D possibly TRBD1 on 6 matching bases. Trimming pared 0 bases from V and 4 bases from J, leaving 15 bases between. The CDR3 runs 16 residues. Looked up from germline, CDR1 is LGHNA and CDR2 is YNFKEQ. CDR3 protein: CASSQDPDRSGTEAFF. CDR3 bases: TGTGCCAGCAGCCAAGATCCAGACAGGTCGGGCACTGAAGCTTTCTTT.

V usage is TRBV9 and J usage is TRBJ1-5, with a possible D match to TRBD1 (5 bases). The CDR3 length is 15 residues. Looked up from germline, CDR1 is SGDLS and CDR2 is YYNGEE. Trimming took 3 bases from V and 0 from J, leaving 10 bases between them. The CDR3 loop is CASSADSSSNQPQHF. DNA for the CDR3: TGTGCCAGCAGCGCAGACAGCAGTAGCAATCAGCCCCAGCATTTT.

This clone was counted a few times. This chain links TRBV6-5 with TRBJ1-6, with 10 bases lining up with TRBD1. V shed 4 bases and J 9 bases; nucleotides not matched to a gene: 6. Germline-derived CDR1 and CDR2 are MNHEY and SVGAGI. The CDR3 is 15 amino acids. The CDR3 DNA reads as TGTGCCAGCAGTTCGAGACAGGGGGCAGGTTCACCCCTCCACTTT. It yields the protein CASSSRQGAGSPLHF.

This sequence joins TRBV28 and TRBJ2-7; tentatively, D is TRBD2 (5 bases). Germline-derived CDR1 and CDR2 are MDHEN and SYDVKM. Trimming took 3 bases from V and 0 from J, leaving 18 bases between them. CDR3 size: 17 residues. CDR3 nucleotides: TGTGCCAGCAGTTTTACTCACCTAGCCGCGAGCTCCTACGAGCAGTACTTC. Encoded protein: CASSFTHLAASSYEQYF.

The chain links TRBV7-2 to TRBJ1-4, with D hard to call. V was trimmed by 5 bases and J by 0 bases, leaving 10 bases between them. The CDR3 totals 15 residues. Germline V gene sequence: CDR1 SGHTA, CDR2 FQGNSA. The chain's CDR3 is CASSLWTSTNEKLFF. The DNA of the CDR3 is TGTGCCAGCAGCCTTTGGACCTCAACTAATGAAAAACTGTTTTTT.

This clone was picked up a small number of times. The V call is TRBV5-5, the J call TRBJ2-2; 11 bases fit TRBD2. Looked up from germline, CDR1 is SGHKS and CDR2 is YYEKEE (reference sequence). The junction had 5 bases not matched to a gene; V was cut back by 4 bases and J by 6 bases. There are 15 residues in the CDR3. The CDR3 spells CASSPLAGGAGELFF. The CDR3 nucleotides are TGTGCCAGCAGCCCCCTAGCGGGGGGCGCCGGGGAGCTGTTTTTT. Using reference TRBV5-5 and TRBJ2-2 for the parts outside the CDR3, the full variable domain is DAGVTQSPTHLIKTRGQQVTLRCSPISGHKSVSWYQQVLGQGPQFIFQYYEKEERGRGNFPDRFSARQFPNYSSELNVNALLLGDSALYLCASSPLAGGAGELFFGEGSRLTVL.